The text below deals with one T cell receptor beta chain. V gave up 4 bases and J gave up 7 bases, with 14 bases separating them. This CDR3 is 14 amino acids long. The germline CDR1 and CDR2 sequences are SGHRS and YFSETQ. The source of the sample is a study of blood T cell repertoires in COVID-19. Overall study context: COVID-19 samples from acute and convalescent phases originated in the United States, Italy and Spain. T cells, B-cell-depleted T cells, or PBMCs provided the cDNA or gDNA that served as material.

As originally analysed: Amplification of reference gene primers provided the estimated nucleated cell counts. Method: immunoSEQ multiplex PCR; TCRdb's copy keeps in-frame clones and lacks some. V and J calls and clone size are as listed in that table; D and trimming were resolved from the DNA. The sample has 180,000 or so clones, about 77% seen once. The TCR originated in an elderly woman with active or convalescent COVID-19. The V and J genes are TRBV5-1 and TRBJ2-2; perhaps TRBD1 as D (6 bases). The sample consisted of peripheral blood. CDR3 in amino acids: CASSADSLSGELFF. The DNA of the CDR3 is TGCGCCAGCAGCGCGGACAGTCTAAGCGGGGAGCTGTTTTTT.